This T cell receptor beta chain appears in the sequencing data of a study of cytomegalovirus exposure and HLA in healthy donors. Study conclusions and caveats: Donors were assumed by presence/absence analyses to have roughly uniform sequencing depth.

Germline CDR1 and CDR2: SQVTM and ANQGSEA. V dropped 6 bases and J dropped 4 bases, with 12 bases sitting between them. This CDR3 comprises 12 residues. Worth noting for this clone: Its target is unknown.

60 Vbeta and 13 Jbeta primers were used in PCR. The protocol was immunoSEQ multiplex PCR, while the TCRdb copy is restricted to in-frame clones and leaves out a portion. This sample contains just under 65,000 clones. The chain has TRBV29-1 and TRBJ1-2, with D perhaps matching TRBD1 (5 bases). Specimen: PBMCs. This TCR derives from a boy between 10 and 17 years old in good health and CMV-seronegative. CDR3 region: CSVTTVPYGYTF. For the CDR3, the DNA is TGCAGCGTAACGACAGTGCCCTATGGCTACACCTTC.